This TCR beta chain originates from a study of CXCR3-negative and CXCR3-positive naive CD8 T cells. Study outcomes and limitations: Hydrophobicity was higher for TRB CDR3s found in CXCR3-positive naive cells than in CXCR3-negative naive cells. For memory CD8+ cells diversity was much lower, but both naive subsets had comparably high diversity. TCR strength was inferred from TRB CDR3 properties, while surface CD5 was comparable between naive subsets.

Within the CD8+ T cell compartment, naive cells were CD45RO-CCR7+CD27+CD95-. A note on this clonotype: Its antigen is as yet unknown.

The authors prepared UMI-labeled TRB cDNA libraries by 5' RACE. TCRdb derives one entry per CDR3 protein from the 5' RACE reads, leaving out DNA. This repertoire includes 150,000 to 180,000 distinct CDR3 sequences. The sequenced sample consisted of naive CXCR3+ CD8+ T cells from blood. This sample's subset: CD45RO-CCR7+CD27+CD95- naive CD8+ T cells expressing CXCR3 (TNR3+). The clonotype comes from a human donor in good health. Some clones in this sample may be carry-over from other donors' samples.

The CDR3 sequence: CASSWTGGLLDTEAFF. J is TRBJ1-1 and V is TRBV6-5; TCRdb picks TRBD1, but there is no DNA to check that call. The CDR3 is 16 residues long. In germline, CDR1 is MNHEY, CDR2 SVGAGI.